The clone carrying this T cell receptor (beta chain) turned up a few times. This sample is drawn from a study of blood T cell repertoires in COVID-19. Study background: Sources were T cells, B-cell-depleted T cells, or PBMCs; the material itself was cDNA or gDNA.

V was trimmed by 8 bases and J by 7 bases, leaving 17 bases between them. This CDR3 contains 13 residues. Germline V lookup: CDR1 SNHLY, CDR2 FYNNEI. Original data processing: Amplification with reference gene primers provided the estimates of nucleated cell counts. Produced via immunoSEQ multiplex PCR; TCRdb's table is partial and in-frame only. The V and J calls and the clone size are those of that table, but D and trimming were determined from the DNA. Of about 77,000 clones in the sample, 75% to 90% were seen once. Sequencing input: peripheral blood. The V and J genes are TRBV2 and TRBJ1-2, with D perhaps TRBD1 (5 bases). The receptor comes from a woman between 65 and 79 years old with acute or convalescent COVID-19. This chain's CDR3 is CASQMGGAPGYTF. Written as DNA, the CDR3 is TGTGCCAGCCAAATGGGAGGGGCGCCTGGCTACACCTTC.